A selection of T cell receptor beta chains follows, all from one sample in a study of cytomegalovirus exposure and HLA in healthy donors. The data were produced by immunoSEQ multiplex PCR, yet TCRdb's version contains in-frame clones alone and is incomplete. The repertoire holds more than 90,000 clones, with around 76% as singletons. The sample consisted of PBMCs. The receptor set was obtained from a man aged 35-49 years in good health and CMV-seropositive. Both conserved end residues are trimmed from each CDR3.

v_call: TRBV29-1; cdr3_aa: SAQDTKNIQY
v_call: TRBV5-1; cdr3_aa: ASSYRGGVEQY
v_call: TRBV28; cdr3_aa: ASSPNSNSGNTIY
v_call: TRBV10-3; cdr3_aa: ASGGGGTTDTQY
v_call: TRBV13; cdr3_aa: ASSLKRYSGGYT
v_call: TRBV6-1; cdr3_aa: ASKGLAGGETQY
v_call: TRBV7-2; cdr3_aa: ASSSRQGPYEQY
v_call: TRBV10-3; cdr3_aa: AIRPSSGANVLT
v_call: TRBV11-3; cdr3_aa: ASSLPGQGISGGYT
v_call: TRBV6-1; cdr3_aa: ASSPRDSGITEAF